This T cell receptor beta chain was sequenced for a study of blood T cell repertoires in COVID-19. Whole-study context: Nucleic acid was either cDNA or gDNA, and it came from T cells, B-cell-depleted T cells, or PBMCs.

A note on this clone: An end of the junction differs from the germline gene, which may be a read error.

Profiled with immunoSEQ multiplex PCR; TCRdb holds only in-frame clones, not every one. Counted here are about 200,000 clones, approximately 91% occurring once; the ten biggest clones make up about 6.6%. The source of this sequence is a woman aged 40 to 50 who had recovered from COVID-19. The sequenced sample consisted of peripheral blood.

CDR3 DNA: TGCAGCGTCGGGAACTCCGGGGAGCTGTTTTTT. Protein: CSVGNSGELFF. The chain links TRBV29-1 to TRBJ2-2, with TRBD2 as a possible D gene (5 bases). The CDR3 length is 11 residues. Germline loops: CDR1 SQVTM, CDR2 ANQGSEA.